Below are 6 T cell receptor beta chains sequenced from a single sample in a study of Graves' ophthalmopathy and Graves' hyperthyroidism. Using RNA transcripts, the TCR beta CDR3 regions were amplified. First-round RT-PCR used HTBI primers; second-round multiplex PCR followed. TCRdb itself ran the multiplex PCR reads through MiXCR, one entry per CDR3 protein. The data show about 500,000 distinct CDR3 sequences, approximately 15% seen once. What was sequenced was blood. These TCRs come from a woman in her twenties or thirties with Graves' ophthalmopathy.

This clonotype was found many times. The chain couples TRBV12-3 or TRBV12-4 to TRBJ1-1; D is ambiguous. The CDR3 is 11 residues long. V was cut by 1 base and J by 11 bases, with 8 bases left in between. The CDR3 DNA reads TGTGCCAGCAGTTTAGAAGGGCCCGCTTTCTTT. It yields the protein CASSLEGPAFF.

This chain uses TRBV19 with TRBJ2-2; D is unresolved. CDR3 length equals 14 residues. V was clipped by 1 base and J by 0 bases, with 3 bases between them. The V gene's germline CDR1 is LNHDA and CDR2 SQIVND (reference sequence). The CDR3 here is CASSIAANTGELFF. Here the CDR3 DNA reads TGTGCCAGTAGTATAGCGGCGAACACCGGGGAGCTGTTTTTT. The full variable domain, with the rest looked up from reference TRBV19 and TRBJ2-2, is DGGITQSPKYLFRKEGQNVTLSCEQNLNHDAMYWYRQDPGQGLRLIYYSQIVNDFQKGDIAEGYSVSREKKESFPLTVTSAQKNPTAFYLCASSIAANTGELFFGEGSRLTVL.

This clonotype has ten or more counts. The rearrangement uses TRBV25-1 and TRBJ2-5; TRBD1 matches 9 bases. Germline V gene data show CDR1 as MGHDK and CDR2 as SYGVNS. This CDR3 contains 13 residues. J was trimmed by 6 bases and V by 4 bases; bases with no gene match: 3. Here the CDR3 DNA reads TGTGCCAGCAGTGCACAGGGGGCGAAGACCCAGTACTTC. This encodes CASSAQGAKTQYF.

This clonotype showed up many times. The rearrangement links TRBV2 to TRBJ2-7; D might be TRBD1 (5 bases). Germline V lookup: CDR1 SNHLY, CDR2 FYNNEI. Trimming took 6 bases from V and 0 from J, leaving 9 bases between them. The CDR3 is 13 residues long. The CDR3: CASRQDTSYEQYF. The CDR3 nucleotides are TGTGCCAGCAGGCAGGACACCTCCTACGAGCAGTACTTC.

The genes are TRBV12-3 or TRBV12-4 and TRBJ2-5; 8 bases line up with TRBD1. The CDR3 runs 15 residues. V lost 3 bases to trimming and J lost 4 bases; unmatched junction nucleotides: 7. In DNA form, the CDR3 reads TGTGCCAGCAGTTTGGGACAGGAGAGGGGAGAGACCCAGTACTTC. The encoded protein is CASSLGQERGETQYF.

This clonotype appeared a few times. V and J are TRBV4-1 and TRBJ2-7; TRBD1 matches at 11 bases. CDR1 is MGHRA and CDR2 is YSYEKL in the germline V gene. V lost 1 base, J lost 4 bases, and 6 bases stayed unmatched. The CDR3 has 16 residues. The CDR3 sequence is CASSQVWDRGSYEQYF. CDR3 DNA: TGCGCCAGCAGCCAAGTTTGGGACAGGGGGTCTTACGAGCAGTACTTC.